These 28 T cell receptor beta chains share one sample of origin, sequenced in a study of shared clonotypes between healthy human individuals. Assay: immunoSEQ multiplex PCR; the TCRdb copy retains only in-frame clones and omits some. The repertoire holds about 380,000 clones, with 96% as singletons. Source material: memory CD8+ T cells sorted from blood. Subset reported: CD45RO+ cells pooled with CCR7-negative TemRA cells. These receptors were obtained from a man aged 30 to 45 in good health.

In nucleotides, the CDR3 is TGTGCCAGCAGCTTAGAGTGGTACGAGCAGTACTTC. It specifies CASSLEWYEQYF. This chain uses TRBV7-9 with TRBJ2-7, with D unresolved. Germline-derived CDR1 and CDR2 are SEHNR and FQNEAQ (reference sequence). Trimming took 1 base from V and 4 from J, leaving 5 bases between them. The CDR3 has 12 amino acids.

The V gene is TRBV7-6, the J gene TRBJ2-1, with a weak D call TRBD2 (6 bases). The CDR3 is 16 amino acids. Trimming shortened V by 4 bases and J by 9 bases, and 22 bases separated the two germline ends. Germline V gene data show CDR1 as SGHVS and CDR2 as FNYEAQ. This chain's CDR3 is CASSSSWRAAGSEQFF. The DNA of the CDR3 is TGTGCCAGCAGCTCATCGTGGCGGGCCGCGGGGAGTGAGCAGTTCTTC. Drawing the rest from reference TRBV7-6 and TRBJ2-1, the complete variable domain is GAGVSQSPRYKVTKRGQDVALRCDPISGHVSLYWYRQALGQGPEFLTYFNYEAQQDKSGLPNDRFSAERPEGSISTLTIQRTEQRDSAMYRCASSSSWRAAGSEQFFGPGTRLTVL.

This clone was detected once. This rearrangement joins TRBV18 to TRBJ1-5; 10 nucleotides line up with TRBD1. Unmatched junction bases numbered 3, after V lost 0 bases and J lost 4 bases. The CDR3 spans 16 residues. Germline V gene lookup returns CDR1 KGHSH and CDR2 LQKENI. CDR3 in amino acids: CASSPPDRGLNQPQHF. The CDR3 DNA reads as TGTGCCAGCTCACCACCCGACAGGGGGCTAAATCAGCCCCAGCATTTT.

This chain uses TRBV28 with TRBJ1-5, with 9 bases fitting TRBD1. This CDR3 is built from 15 residues. Germline CDR1 MDHEN, CDR2 SYDVKM. V gave up 4 bases and J gave up 7 bases; unmatched junction bases: 8. The CDR3 region has the DNA TGTGCCAGCAGTTCCCCCGGGACAGGGCTGCAGCCCCAGCATTTT. This encodes CASSSPGTGLQPQHF. Looking up the rest from reference TRBV28 and TRBJ1-5 gives the full variable domain: DVKVTQSSRYLVKRTGEKVFLECVQDMDHENMFWYRQDPGLGLRLIYFSYDVKMKEKGDIPEGYSVSREKKERFSLILESASTNQTSMYLCASSSPGTGLQPQHFGDGTRLSIL.

The chain links TRBV7-9 to TRBJ2-2; 7 positions agree with TRBD1. V shed 5 bases, J shed 3 bases, and the junction held 9 bases outside the gene matches. This CDR3 has 16 amino acids. Germline CDR1 SEHNR, CDR2 FQNEAQ (reference sequence). The CDR3 loop reads CASSPTGTVYTGELFF. CDR3 DNA sequence: TGTGCCAGCAGCCCAACCGGGACAGTTTACACCGGGGAGCTGTTTTTT.

A word on this clone: Sequence at one end of the junction differs from germline and may be a read error. CDR3 sequence (DNA): TGTGCCAGCAGCTTTAGGCCCGGGACAACGCGATTC. It translates to CASSFRPGTTRF. V usage is TRBV7-9 and J usage is TRBJ2-7; tentatively, D is TRBD1 (6 bases). This CDR3 comprises 12 residues. Germline V gene lookup returns CDR1 SEHNR and CDR2 FQNEAQ (reference sequence). Using reference TRBV7-9 and TRBJ2-7 for the parts outside the CDR3, the full variable domain is DTGVSQNPRHKITKRGQNVTFRCDPISEHNRLYWYRQTLGQGPEFLTYFQNEAQLEKSRLLSDRFSAERPKGSFSTLEIQRTEQGDSAMYLCASSFRPGTTRFGPGTRLTVT.

This chain joins TRBV28 and TRBJ2-7; TRBD2 agrees at 12 bases. J was trimmed by 3 bases and V by 8 bases; bases with no gene match: 14. The germline V gene encodes CDR1 MDHEN and CDR2 SYDVKM. The CDR3 sequence is 17 residues long. The CDR3: CASLRSSGRAGGYEQYF. In DNA form, the CDR3 reads TGTGCCAGCCTCCGCTCTAGCGGGAGGGCCGGGGGCTACGAGCAGTACTTC. Using reference TRBV28 and TRBJ2-7 for the parts outside the CDR3, the full variable domain is DVKVTQSSRYLVKRTGEKVFLECVQDMDHENMFWYRQDPGLGLRLIYFSYDVKMKEKGDIPEGYSVSREKKERFSLILESASTNQTSMYLCASLRSSGRAGGYEQYFGPGTRLTVT.

The V call is TRBV7-8, the J call TRBJ2-2; TRBD1 agrees at 9 bases. Germline V gene data show CDR1 as SGHVS and CDR2 as FQNEAQ. V lost 5 bases and J lost 5; bases outside the gene matches: 12. This CDR3 region has 17 residues. CDR3 in amino acids: CASSQTGGFFLTGELFF. CDR3 coding DNA: TGTGCCAGCAGCCAGACAGGGGGATTTTTCCTTACCGGGGAGCTGTTTTTT.

Only a few counts were recorded for this clone. The chain joins TRBV19 to TRBJ2-3; D is uncertain. Looked up from germline, CDR1 is LNHDA and CDR2 is SQIVND (reference sequence). The V end lost 6 bases, the J end lost 0 bases, and 4 bases lay between the germline ends. This CDR3 is built from 12 residues. DNA for the CDR3: TGTGCCAGTAGCGGGAGCACAGATACGCAGTATTTT. Translating it yields CASSGSTDTQYF.

The chain uses TRBV5-1 and TRBJ2-5; D might be TRBD2 (5 bases). Germline V gene data show CDR1 as SGHRS and CDR2 as YFSETQ. The CDR3 has 12 residues. The V end was cut by 6 bases, the J end by 0 bases, with 6 bases between. Here the CDR3 reads CASKEDQETQYF. The CDR3 coding sequence is TGCGCCAGCAAGGAGGACCAAGAGACCCAGTACTTC.

The J gene is TRBJ2-7, the V gene TRBV28; 9 bases line up with TRBD2. V shed 4 bases, J shed 4 bases, and the junction held 17 bases outside the gene matches. The length of the CDR3 is 18 residues. Germline CDR1 reads MDHEN; CDR2 reads SYDVKM. CDR3 in DNA: TGTGCCAGCAGTTCCGCCGCAATACCGGGACTAGCTGGGTACGAGCAGTACTTC. It is translated as CASSSAAIPGLAGYEQYF.

The chain recombines TRBV11-2 with TRBJ2-3; 8 bases align to TRBD2. Germline V lookup: CDR1 SGHAT, CDR2 FQNNGV. The junction had 7 bases not matched to a gene; V was cut back by 5 bases and J by 6 bases. The CDR3 spans 14 residues. The CDR3 DNA follows: TGTGCCAGCAGCGACAGCGGGAGTAGGGATACGCAGTATTTT. Translation gives CASSDSGSRDTQYF.

The rearrangement joins TRBV9 to TRBJ2-5, with 10 bases fitting TRBD2. There are 15 residues in the CDR3. Trimming cost V 2 bases and J 5 bases; bases outside gene matches: 6. Germline CDR1 reads SGDLS; CDR2 reads YYNGEE. The CDR3 nucleotides read TGTGCCAGCAGCGTTTCTAGCGGGAGAGCTGAGACCCAGTACTTC. Protein: CASSVSSGRAETQYF. Looking up the rest from reference TRBV9 and TRBJ2-5 gives the full variable domain: DSGVTQTPKHLITATGQRVTLRCSPRSGDLSVYWYQQSLDQGLQFLIQYYNGEERAKGNILERFSAQQFPDLHSELNLSSLELGDSALYFCASSVSSGRAETQYFGPGTRLLVL.

This chain connects TRBV7-2 to TRBJ2-3; D not resolved. The CDR3 covers 20 residues. V was pared by 0 bases and J by 0 bases, with 22 bases between. CDR1 is SGHTA and CDR2 is FQGNSA in the germline V gene. This CDR3 reads CASSLARREREPTSTDTQYF. The CDR3 bases are TGTGCCAGCAGCTTAGCCCGTCGCGAGCGAGAACCCACTAGCACAGATACGCAGTATTTT.

The chain uses TRBV28 and TRBJ2-5; TRBD2 matches 9 bases. The CDR3 consists of 16 residues. The V segment lost 5 bases and the J segment 5 bases; nucleotides outside the gene matches: 12. Germline CDR1 is MDHEN and CDR2 is SYDVKM. The CDR3 DNA sequence: TGTGCCAGCAGTGGCAGCGGAGCGGGAGGTAGGGAGACCCAGTACTTC. The encoded protein is CASSGSGAGGRETQYF.

The CDR3 DNA reads TGTGCCAGCAGTTTGACAGGGGGCAGGTATGGCTACACCTTC. It is translated as CASSLTGGRYGYTF. The chain joins TRBV6-6 to TRBJ1-2; 10 bases map to TRBD1. The germline V gene encodes CDR1 MNHNY and CDR2 SVGAGI (reference sequence). Trimming cost V 4 bases and J 5 bases; bases outside gene matches: 4. The CDR3 length is 14 residues.

The chain couples TRBV2 to TRBJ2-5; D possibly corresponds to TRBD1 (6 bases). CDR1 and CDR2 (germline): SNHLY, FYNNEI. CDR3 size: 14 residues. V gave up 6 bases and J gave up 0 bases, with 11 bases separating them. The CDR3 DNA follows: TGTGCCAGCAGGGCAGGGGAGTACCAAGAGACCCAGTACTTC. The encoded protein is CASRAGEYQETQYF.

This clone was observed a single time. This chain uses TRBV6-5 with TRBJ1-4; the D is unclear. There are 14 residues in the CDR3. Trimming left V 6 bases short and J 3 bases short, with 11 bases between. Germline loops: CDR1 MNHEY, CDR2 SVGAGI. The CDR3 reads CASSYRGPNEKLFF. Written as DNA, the CDR3 is TGTGCCAGCAGCTACCGTGGCCCTAATGAAAAACTGTTTTTT.

Concerning this clone: Other DNA sequences in the sample encode the same CDR3. This chain links TRBV7-9 with TRBJ2-5; D possibly uses TRBD1 or TRBD2 (5 bases each). The CDR3 is 14 residues long. The V and J ends lost 0 bases and 2 bases respectively, with 7 bases between them. Looked up from germline, CDR1 is SEHNR and CDR2 is FQNEAQ (reference sequence). CDR3 sequence reads: CASSLAGVQETQYF. CDR3 coding DNA: TGTGCCAGCAGCTTAGCGGGGGTGCAAGAGACCCAGTACTTC.

The chain couples TRBV4-1 to TRBJ2-7; unclear D gene. V lost 3 bases and J lost 3, with 18 bases in between. This CDR3 is 16 amino acids long. Germline loops: CDR1 MGHRA, CDR2 YSYEKL. The CDR3 spells CASSHMPKTKYYEQYF. The CDR3 DNA follows: TGCGCCAGCAGCCATATGCCGAAGACAAAATACTACGAGCAGTACTTC.

The chain is built from TRBV30 and TRBJ2-5; D perhaps matches TRBD2 (7 bases). Germline CDR1 GTSNPN, CDR2 SVGIG (reference sequence). The CDR3 runs 23 residues. Between the trimmed V and J ends, which lost 3 bases and 0 bases, there was a span of 38 bases. The CDR3 DNA reads as TGTGCCTGGAGGAAAAATGAACTCAGGGGCCTGGGGGACTACCTTCAGTACCAAGAGACCCAGTACTTC. Amino acids: CAWRKNELRGLGDYLQYQETQYF.

V is TRBV30 and J is TRBJ1-5; D is uncertain. The germline V and J ends were trimmed by 4 bases and 9 bases, with 13 bases remaining between them. This CDR3 is 12 amino acids long. Germline V gene data show CDR1 as GTSNPN and CDR2 as SVGIG (reference sequence). In nucleotides, the CDR3 is TGTGCCTGGAACGACGTAGGCCGGCCCCAGCATTTT. This codes for CAWNDVGRPQHF.

The chain joins TRBV5-5 to TRBJ2-7, with D possibly matching TRBD1 (5 bases). V was shortened by 2 bases and J by 3 bases, with 9 bases between the two germline ends. CDR3 length equals 13 residues. Germline-derived CDR1 and CDR2 are SGHKS and YYEKEE (reference sequence). As DNA, the CDR3 is TGTGCCAGCAGCTTCCGACAGAACTACGAGCAGTACTTC. The encoded protein is CASSFRQNYEQYF.

Written as DNA, the CDR3 is TGCGCCAGCAGCTTCAGCGGGAGGGCCTTTTATGAGCAGTTCTTC. Protein sequence: CASSFSGRAFYEQFF. V is TRBV5-1 and J is TRBJ2-1; 10 positions match TRBD2. The CDR3 consists of 15 residues. V trimming: 2 bases; J trimming: 8 bases; junction bases outside the gene matches: 7. Germline V CDR1 and CDR2: SGHRS, YFSETQ.

The rearrangement joins TRBV18 to TRBJ2-1; D remains ambiguous. Trimming took 1 base from V and 0 from J, leaving 13 bases between them. The CDR3 runs to 17 residues. The V gene's germline CDR1 is KGHSH and CDR2 LQKENI. The CDR3 loop reads CASSPRVYRDSYNEQFF. CDR3 coding DNA: TGTGCCAGCTCACCACGGGTATATAGGGACTCCTACAATGAGCAGTTCTTC. Full variable domain (rest looked up from reference TRBV18 and TRBJ2-1): NAGVMQNPRHLVRRRGQEARLRCSPMKGHSHVYWYRQLPEEGLKFMVYLQKENIIDESGMPKERFSAEFPKEGPSILRIQQVVRGDSAAYFCASSPRVYRDSYNEQFFGPGTRLTVL.

The CDR3 region is CASSILLAGVGDIQYF. In DNA form, the CDR3 reads TGTGCCAGTAGTATCCTGCTAGCGGGAGTAGGGGACATTCAGTACTTC. J is TRBJ2-4 and V is TRBV19; TRBD2 aligns across 10 bases. The CDR3 totals 16 residues. Unmatched junction bases numbered 10, after V lost 3 bases and J lost 8 bases. Germline values: CDR1 LNHDA, CDR2 SQIVND (reference sequence).

This chain links TRBV28 with TRBJ2-5; D gene unclear. CDR3 size: 14 residues. Trimming left V 6 bases short and J 1 base short, with 12 bases between. The germline V gene encodes CDR1 MDHEN and CDR2 SYDVKM. The DNA of the CDR3 is TGTGCCAGCAGCCTCAGTGAGGCCCAAGAGACCCAGTACTTC. Residues: CASSLSEAQETQYF.

The chain joins TRBV10-3 to TRBJ2-3; 7 nucleotides agree with TRBD1. Losses at the gene ends were 3 bases for V and 1 base for J; bases not matched to a gene: 1. The CDR3 has 14 residues. Germline-derived CDR1 and CDR2 are ENHRY and SYGVKD. The CDR3 loop reads CAISDGQGTDTQYF. In DNA form, the CDR3 reads TGTGCCATCAGTGACGGACAGGGCACAGATACGCAGTATTTT.